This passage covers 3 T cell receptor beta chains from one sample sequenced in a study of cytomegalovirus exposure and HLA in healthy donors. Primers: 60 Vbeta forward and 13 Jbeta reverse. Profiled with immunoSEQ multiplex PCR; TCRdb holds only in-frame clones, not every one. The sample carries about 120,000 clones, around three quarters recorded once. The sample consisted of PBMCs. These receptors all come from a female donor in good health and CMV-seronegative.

CDR3 amino acids: CATSREAGQGGAEAFF. The CDR3 coding sequence is TGTGCCACCAGCAGAGAGGCTGGACAGGGGGGTGCTGAAGCTTTCTTT. The V call is TRBV15, the J call TRBJ1-1, with 10 nucleotides matching TRBD1. V was clipped by 0 bases and J by 6 bases; unmatched bases: 7. This CDR3 comprises 16 residues. Germline values: CDR1 LNHNV, CDR2 YYDKDF (reference sequence).

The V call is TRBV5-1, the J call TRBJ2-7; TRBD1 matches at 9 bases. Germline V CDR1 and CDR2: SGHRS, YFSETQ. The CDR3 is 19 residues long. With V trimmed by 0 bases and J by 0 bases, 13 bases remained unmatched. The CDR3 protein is CASSLAPGTGLGSSYEQYF. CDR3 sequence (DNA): TGCGCCAGCAGCTTGGCCCCGGGGACAGGGCTGGGTAGCTCCTACGAGCAGTACTTC.

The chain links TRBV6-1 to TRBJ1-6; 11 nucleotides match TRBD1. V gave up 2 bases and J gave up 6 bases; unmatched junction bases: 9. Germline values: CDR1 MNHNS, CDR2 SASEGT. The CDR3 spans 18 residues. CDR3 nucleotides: TGTGCCAGCAGTGAATTCGGGACAGGGGGGGACCGTAATTCACCCCTCCACTTT. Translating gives CASSEFGTGGDRNSPLHF.